This entry features one T cell receptor (beta chain) sequence. Its specificity is unknown. Assay used: immunoSEQ multiplex PCR; TCRdb lists only in-frame clones, some missing. The table includes 150,000 to 200,000 clones, 85% to 90% detected once. This sample was included in a study of T cell responses to AZD1222 COVID-19 vaccine. Study-level points and caveats: Among those given AZD1222, only 5 to 7 were seropositive at baseline. Researchers report vaccine-associated CD4 TCRs spanning spike, with dominance at 160-218 and 743-854. Rises in breadth and depth of Spike-specific TCRs came after two AZD1222 doses. None of the repertoires were sampled until the peak T cell response had passed.

From germline, CDR1 is SNHLY and CDR2 FYNNEI. CDR3 size: 15 residues. Trimming removed 6 bases at V and 4 bases at J, with 16 bases between. The specimen was peripheral blood, collected 28 days after the second AZD1222 dose. The chain combines TRBV2 with TRBJ1-5, with a weak D call TRBD1 (6 bases). The origin of this receptor is an adult who received the AZD1222 COVID-19 vaccine. The CDR3 DNA reads TGTGCCAGCAGGGTCGGACAGACCCCAAATCAGCCCCAGCATTTT. This gives the protein CASRVGQTPNQPQHF. Variable domain in full (rest from reference TRBV2 and TRBJ1-5): EPEVTQTPSHQVTQMGQEVILRCVPISNHLYFYWYRQILGQKVEFLVSFYNNEISEKSEIFDDQFSVERPDGSNFTLKIRSTKLEDSAMYFCASRVGQTPNQPQHFGDGTRLSIL.